Following are 15 T cell receptor beta chains from one sample sequenced in a study of T cells in Graves' hyperthyroidism and ophthalmopathy. Researchers took RNA transcripts and amplified the TCR beta CDR3 regions from them. HTBI primers drove first-round RT-PCR of the TCR CDR3. TCRdb called the multiplex PCR reads again in MiXCR, with one record for every CDR3 protein. Of hundreds of thousands of distinct CDR3 sequences listed, around 13% were seen once; the top ten hold roughly 10%. The sequenced material came from blood. The receptors were gathered from a woman aged 18-35 years with Graves' hyperthyroidism.

This clonotype was seen many times. This chain links TRBV28 with TRBJ2-1; 7 bases agree with TRBD2. Looked up from germline, CDR1 is MDHEN and CDR2 is SYDVKM. Trimming removed 5 bases from V and 4 bases from J; junction bases left unmatched: 11. There are 16 residues in the CDR3. CDR3: CASSPSPSGGYNEQFF. CDR3 bases: TGTGCCAGCAGTCCCTCCCCTAGCGGAGGATACAATGAGCAGTTCTTC.

This clonotype has at least ten counts. The rearrangement links TRBV6-5 to TRBJ1-1; D remains unclear. The CDR3 extends over 15 amino acids. Trimming stripped 0 bases from V and 0 bases from J, with 8 bases between. Germline V gene lookup returns CDR1 MNHEY and CDR2 SVGAGI. This CDR3 reads CASSYSTTLNTEAFF. CDR3 DNA: TGTGCCAGCAGTTACTCGACCACCCTGAACACTGAAGCTTTCTTT.

The table lists this clonotype with many counts. DNA of the CDR3: TGCAGTGCTAGAGCTCTAGCGGGAGCCCCGGGGAATGAGCAGTTCTTC. It yields the protein CSARALAGAPGNEQFF. The chain employs TRBV20-1 and TRBJ2-1; 10 bases are shared with TRBD2. The ends lost 1 base at V and 7 bases at J; junction bases unmatched: 10. The CDR3 contains 16 residues. Looked up from germline, CDR1 is DFQATT and CDR2 is SNEGSKA (reference sequence).

In this sample, this clonotype turned up many times. V gene TRBV2 combines with J gene TRBJ2-7, with TRBD2 matching over 14 bases. Germline V gives CDR1 SNHLY, CDR2 FYNNEI. This CDR3 has 15 residues. The V segment lost 6 bases and the J segment 4 bases; nucleotides outside the gene matches: 5. The CDR3 sequence: CASRKGTSGSYEQYF. The CDR3, as DNA: TGTGCCAGCAGGAAAGGGACTAGCGGGAGTTACGAGCAGTACTTC.

This clonotype was seen at least ten times. This chain uses TRBV7-9 with TRBJ1-4; D is undetermined. Germline V lookup: CDR1 SEHNR, CDR2 FQNEAQ (reference sequence). The CDR3 runs to 15 residues. Between the trimmed V and J ends, which lost 1 base and 3 bases, there was a span of 9 bases. The CDR3 region is CASSLVAGANEKLFF. CDR3 DNA sequence: TGTGCCAGCAGCTTAGTGGCAGGAGCTAATGAAAAACTGTTTTTT.

The sample holds many counts of this clonotype. This chain links TRBV7-9 with TRBJ2-7; 11 bases fit TRBD2. The V gene's germline CDR1 is SEHNR and CDR2 FQNEAQ (reference sequence). CDR3 length equals 15 residues. Trimming at V came to 4 bases and at J to 3 bases, leaving 5 bases not matched to a gene. CDR3 protein: CASSSSGTSGYEQYF. CDR3 in DNA: TGTGCCAGCAGCTCATCCGGGACTAGCGGCTACGAGCAGTACTTC.

This clonotype was observed at least ten times. The genes are TRBV2 and TRBJ2-3; D gene uncertain. Germline lookup yields CDR1 SNHLY and CDR2 FYNNEI. V was clipped by 4 bases and J by 4 bases, with 12 bases between them. The CDR3 extends over 14 amino acids. The CDR3 loop is CASSGNSQPDTQYF. CDR3 bases: TGTGCCAGCAGTGGGAACAGCCAGCCAGATACGCAGTATTTT. The full variable domain, its missing parts supplied by reference TRBV2 and TRBJ2-3, is EPEVTQTPSHQVTQMGQEVILRCVPISNHLYFYWYRQILGQKVEFLVSFYNNEISEKSEIFDDQFSVERPDGSNFTLKIRSTKLEDSAMYFCASSGNSQPDTQYFGPGTRLTVL.

The chain uses TRBV3-1 and TRBJ1-4, with unresolved D. The CDR3 extends over 15 amino acids. Trimming took off 4 bases at V and 0 bases at J, with 9 bases between the two ends. The germline V gene encodes CDR1 LGHDT and CDR2 YNNKEL (reference sequence). The CDR3 bases are TGTGCCAGCAGCCCCGACATAACAACTAATGAAAAACTGTTTTTT. The encoded protein is CASSPDITTNEKLFF.

The table lists this clonotype with a few counts. This chain's CDR3 is CASNKIPQGNNEQFF. The DNA of the CDR3 is TGTGCCAGCAATAAAATCCCCCAGGGGAACAATGAGCAGTTCTTC. The chain couples TRBV12-3 or TRBV12-4 to TRBJ2-1; D is possibly TRBD1 (6 bases). V lost 7 bases, J lost 5 bases, and 18 bases lay in between. This CDR3 is 15 amino acids long.

This clonotype was found a few times. The rearrangement joins TRBV28 to TRBJ2-7; either TRBD1 or TRBD2 may supply D (5 bases each). Germline V lookup: CDR1 MDHEN, CDR2 SYDVKM. The V end lost 5 bases, the J end lost 6 bases, and 11 bases lay between the germline ends. The CDR3 spans 12 residues. CDR3 in amino acids: CASSRGTGEQYF. The CDR3 bases are TGTGCCAGCAGTCGAGGGACGGGCGAGCAGTACTTC. Filled out from reference TRBV28 and TRBJ2-7, the complete variable domain reads DVKVTQSSRYLVKRTGEKVFLECVQDMDHENMFWYRQDPGLGLRLIYFSYDVKMKEKGDIPEGYSVSREKKERFSLILESASTNQTSMYLCASSRGTGEQYFGPGTRLTVT.

This clonotype showed up many times. The chain couples TRBV30 to TRBJ1-1; 7 nucleotides align to TRBD1. CDR1 is GTSNPN and CDR2 is SVGIG in the germline V gene (reference sequence). CDR3 length equals 12 residues. V lost 0 bases and J lost 13; bases outside the gene matches: 8. CDR3 region: CAWSVTGALDFF. In nucleotides, the CDR3 is TGTGCCTGGAGTGTTACAGGGGCGCTTGATTTCTTT.

The chain combines TRBV29-1 with TRBJ1-2; 10 bases align to TRBD1. V was pared by 5 bases and J by 13 bases, with 7 bases of the junction left unmatched. This CDR3 is built from 11 residues. Germline CDR1 is SQVTM and CDR2 is ANQGSEA. The CDR3 here is CSVTGTGESTF. The DNA for the CDR3 is TGCAGCGTTACCGGGACAGGGGAAAGCACCTTC.

This clonotype has a count of ten or more. The V gene is TRBV20-1, the J gene TRBJ2-7; no firm D call. Trimming removed 0 bases at V and 0 bases at J, with 6 bases between. Per the germline V gene, CDR1 is DFQATT and CDR2 is SNEGSKA (reference sequence). This CDR3 has 13 residues. In DNA, the CDR3 is TGCAGTGCTAGAGACATTGACTCCTACGAGCAGTACTTC. Protein: CSARDIDSYEQYF.

This clonotype was picked up many times. CDR3 coding DNA: TGTGCCAGCAGTTACCTAGGGACGAGGCAAGAGACCCAGTACTTC. It specifies CASSYLGTRQETQYF. The genes are TRBV6-2 or TRBV6-3 and TRBJ2-5, with D possibly being TRBD1 or TRBD2 (5 bases each). Trimming left V 2 bases short and J 2 bases short, with 12 bases between. Germline CDR1 MNHEY, CDR2 SVGEGT. There are 15 residues in the CDR3.

The chain employs TRBV9 and TRBJ2-7; D unclear. This CDR3 region has 13 residues. Germline-derived CDR1 and CDR2 are SGDLS and YYNGEE. Trimming took off 1 base at V and 7 bases at J, with 12 bases between the two ends. The CDR3 DNA follows: TGTGCCAGCAGCGTAAGACCAGGAAAAGAGCAGTACTTC. Protein product: CASSVRPGKEQYF.